Presented here are 20 T cell receptor beta chains from one specimen sequenced in a study of post-analysis software for immune sequencing data. The TCR beta cDNA libraries contained unique molecular identifiers. TCRdb processed the PCR reads anew with MiXCR; each CDR3 protein has one entry. The sample holds 550,000 to 700,000 distinct CDR3 sequences, around 40% seen once. Their antigen targets remain unknown. Points from the study as a whole: TRBV5-6, TRBV5-1 and TRBV20-1 belonged to a set of roughly 5 TRBV segments that were more frequent in patients than controls.

Sequenced input: blood. Receptors were obtained from a girl between 5 and 17 years old with multiple sclerosis.

The V call is TRBV12-3 or TRBV12-4, the J call TRBJ2-3, with a weak D call TRBD2 (6 bases). Trimming took 5 bases from V and 15 from J, leaving 27 bases between them. The CDR3 is 15 residues long. The CDR3 nucleotides are TGTGCCAGCAGTCCAAGGTCCTCTAGCGCAGATACGGAATATTTT. Protein product: CASSPRSSSADTEYF.

CDR3 loop: CASSPGDSIYEQYF. The CDR3 DNA follows: TGTGCCAGCAGCCCCGGGGACAGTATCTACGAGCAGTACTTC. The chain combines TRBV28 with TRBJ2-4; 7 nucleotides align to TRBD1. The assigned J gene may be wrong: the sequence end matches TRBJ2-7 better. The CDR3 runs 14 residues. Germline V CDR1 and CDR2: MDHEN, SYDVKM.

This clonotype has just a few counts. An end of the junction does not agree with germline; a read error may underlie this. The CDR3 spells CSAGPYDGYTF. In DNA form, the CDR3 reads TGTAGTGCGGGCCCGTATGATGGCTACACCTTC. V is TRBV20-1 and J is TRBJ1-2; D is undetermined. This CDR3 is built from 11 residues. Germline-derived CDR1 and CDR2 are DFQATT and SNEGSKA (reference sequence).

The sample holds a few counts of this clonotype. The chain uses TRBV20-1 and TRBJ2-1, with 10 bases matching TRBD2. Germline V gene sequence: CDR1 DFQATT, CDR2 SNEGSKA (reference sequence). V shed 6 bases and J 0 bases; nucleotides not matched to a gene: 5. This CDR3 contains 15 residues. The CDR3 sequence is CSAKLAGRSYNEQFF. The CDR3 nucleotides read TGCAGTGCCAAACTAGCGGGACGCTCCTACAATGAGCAGTTCTTC.

In this sample, this clonotype turned up many times. V usage is TRBV13 and J usage is TRBJ2-7; D unclear. CDR3 length: 12 amino acids. V lost 1 base to trimming and J lost 2 bases, with 3 bases between them. Germline CDR1 and CDR2: PRHDT and FYEKMQ (reference sequence). Here the CDR3 reads CASSLVPYEQYF. The CDR3 nucleotides read TGTGCCAGCAGCTTAGTTCCCTACGAGCAGTACTTC.

The chain has TRBV10-2 and TRBJ2-7; a possible D gene is TRBD2 (5 bases). V was trimmed by 1 base and J by 2 bases, leaving 9 bases between them. CDR3 length equals 14 residues. From germline, CDR1 is WSHSY and CDR2 SAAADI. In DNA, the CDR3 is TGCGCCAGCAGTGAGTTTAGCGAGACCTACGAGCAGTACTTC. Translation gives CASSEFSETYEQYF.

This chain links TRBV12-3 or TRBV12-4 with TRBJ2-7, with D unclear. With the DNA end fitting TRBJ2-5 better, the J assignment may be wrong. The CDR3 sequence is 11 residues long. CDR3 nucleotides: TGTGCCAGCGGGAATGGGAAGACCCAGTACTTC. This codes for CASGNGKTQYF.

The chain is built from TRBV7-6 and TRBJ2-7; 10 positions match TRBD2. Trimming at V came to 1 base and at J to 4 bases, leaving 7 bases not matched to a gene. From germline, CDR1 is SGHVS and CDR2 FNYEAQ. CDR3 length equals 16 residues. Here the CDR3 DNA reads TGTGCCAGCAGCTTAGGGGCTAGCGGGAGTGGGTACGAGCAGTACTTC. Amino acids: CASSLGASGSGYEQYF.

In its sample, this clonotype was seen a few times. This sequence joins TRBV6-1 and TRBJ2-7, with 9 bases that match TRBD2. Trimming cost V 8 bases and J 4 bases; bases outside gene matches: 6. The CDR3 is 13 residues long. Germline V gene lookup returns CDR1 MNHNS and CDR2 SASEGT. The CDR3 coding sequence is TGTGCCAGCGGGCCGGGACTAGCTTACGAGCAGTACTTC. Amino acid sequence: CASGPGLAYEQYF.

This clonotype turned up a few times. This chain uses TRBV12-3 or TRBV12-4 with TRBJ2-7; TRBD1 or TRBD2 may be the D gene (6 bases each). The CDR3 sequence is 16 residues long. V lost 1 base and J 3 bases, leaving 16 bases between the germline ends. For the CDR3, the DNA is TGTGCCAGCAGTTTAGACGGGGGAGGACAGCTCTACGAGCAGTACTTC. This gives the protein CASSLDGGGQLYEQYF.

In DNA form, the CDR3 reads TGCGCCAGCAGCTTGGCCCCAAACAGGGGGCCCCAAGAGACCCAGTACTTC. Translation gives CASSLAPNRGPQETQYF. The chain uses TRBV5-1 and TRBJ2-5, with 9 bases matching TRBD1. This CDR3 has 17 amino acids. The germline V gene has CDR1 SGHRS and CDR2 YFSETQ. The V segment lost 0 bases and the J segment 1 base; nucleotides outside the gene matches: 7.

The chain recombines TRBV10-3 with TRBJ2-1; D tentatively fits TRBD1 or TRBD2 (5 bases each). The CDR3 is made up of 14 amino acids. Germline CDR1 reads ENHRY; CDR2 reads SYGVKD. V shed 0 bases and J shed 7 bases, with 10 bases lying between them. CDR3 loop: CAISESRDGNEQFF. The CDR3 DNA is TGTGCCATCAGTGAGTCCCGGGACGGGAATGAGCAGTTCTTC.

V usage is TRBV7-9 and J usage is TRBJ2-3; 9 nucleotides align to TRBD2. The J segment lost 2 bases and the V segment lost 7 bases, leaving 10 bases of the junction unmatched. Germline values: CDR1 SEHNR, CDR2 FQNEAQ (reference sequence). This CDR3 comprises 16 residues. CDR3 DNA: TGTGCCAGCACCCGTCAATTAGCGGGAGACACAGATACGCAGTATTTT. This encodes CASTRQLAGDTDTQYF.

This sequence joins TRBV12-3 or TRBV12-4 and TRBJ2-1; the D is unclear. The length of the CDR3 is 12 residues. Trimming shortened V by 8 bases and J by 1 base, and 6 bases separated the two germline ends. The CDR3 DNA reads TGTGCCAGCGAGAGGTCCTACAATGAGCAGTTCTTC. Protein product: CASERSYNEQFF.

V and J are TRBV5-1 and TRBJ2-5, with D maybe TRBD2 (5 bases). The CDR3 is 15 amino acids. Trimming shortened V by 0 bases and J by 5 bases, and 14 bases separated the two germline ends. CDR1 and CDR2 (germline): SGHRS, YFSETQ. Here the CDR3 DNA reads TGCGCCAGCAGCTTGGCCGTGGGAGTTGGGGAGACCCAGTACTTC. Encoded protein: CASSLAVGVGETQYF.

V usage is TRBV5-4 and J usage is TRBJ2-7, with a possible D match to TRBD2 (7 bases). Germline V gene sequence: CDR1 SGHNT, CDR2 YYREEE (reference sequence). This CDR3 is 22 amino acids long. Trimming removed 5 bases from V and 1 base from J, with 37 bases in between. The CDR3 region is CASRYGQGGRGPIQSWSYEQYF. CDR3 sequence (DNA): TGTGCCAGCAGATATGGCCAAGGTGGGCGGGGGCCAATTCAAAGTTGGTCCTACGAGCAGTACTTC. The full variable domain, completed using reference TRBV5-4 and TRBJ2-7, is ETGVTQSPTHLIKTRGQQVTLRCSSQSGHNTVSWYQQALGQGPQFIFQYYREEENGRGNFPPRFSGLQFPNYSSELNVNALELDDSALYLCASRYGQGGRGPIQSWSYEQYFGPGTRLTVT.

The chain joins TRBV12-3 or TRBV12-4 to TRBJ2-7; D remains ambiguous. The V and J ends lost 6 bases and 2 bases respectively, with 14 bases between them. The CDR3 extends over 14 amino acids. The DNA of the CDR3 is TGTGCCAGCAGGCCAACCGCGGAGACCTACGAGCAGTACTTC. Translating gives CASRPTAETYEQYF.

The table lists this clonotype with a few counts. The chain carries TRBV5-1 and TRBJ2-7, with a tentative D call TRBD2 (6 bases). CDR1 is SGHRS, CDR2 YFSETQ, per germline. V was shortened by 4 bases and J by 2 bases, with 10 bases between the two germline ends. The length of the CDR3 is 13 residues. The CDR3 loop reads CASSPAGTYEQYF. The CDR3 bases are TGCGCCAGCAGCCCAGCGGGCACCTACGAGCAGTACTTC. The full variable domain, its missing parts supplied by reference TRBV5-1 and TRBJ2-7, is KAGVTQTPRYLIKTRGQQVTLSCSPISGHRSVSWYQQTPGQGLQFLFEYFSETQRNKGNFPGRFSGRQFSNSRSEMNVSTLELGDSALYLCASSPAGTYEQYFGPGTRLTVT.

This sequence joins TRBV12-3 or TRBV12-4 and TRBJ1-5, with a weak D call TRBD1 (5 bases). V lost 6 bases to trimming and J lost 8 bases, with 17 bases between them. This CDR3 has 14 amino acids. In DNA form, the CDR3 reads TGTGCCAGCAGCCCCGACAGTTCTTGGGAGCCCCAGCATTTT. Amino acid sequence: CASSPDSSWEPQHF.

V is TRBV6-5 and J is TRBJ2-5, with a tentative D call TRBD2 (5 bases). Trimming left V 2 bases short and J 5 bases short, with 12 bases between. The CDR3 runs to 14 residues. From germline, CDR1 is MNHEY and CDR2 SVGAGI. CDR3 amino acids: CASSYESGTETQYF. As DNA, the CDR3 is TGTGCCAGCAGTTACGAAAGCGGTACGGAGACCCAGTACTTC.